This paragraph reports one T cell receptor beta chain. TCRdb keeps only in-frame clones here, not all; method: immunoSEQ multiplex PCR. The sample shows about 170,000 clones, 75% to 90% of them seen only once. Trimming cost V 2 bases and J 4 bases; bases outside gene matches: 3. The germline gives CDR1 KGHSH, CDR2 LQKENI. The CDR3 extends over 14 amino acids. This sample was included in a study of blood T cell repertoires in COVID-19. The TCR comes from a woman aged 55-69 years with acute or convalescent COVID-19. The chain uses TRBV18 and TRBJ2-7; 9 nucleotides line up with TRBD1. The sample taken for sequencing was peripheral blood. The DNA of the CDR3 is TGTGCCAGCTCACCAACACAGGGGGCGTACGAGCAGTACTTC. As protein: CASSPTQGAYEQYF.